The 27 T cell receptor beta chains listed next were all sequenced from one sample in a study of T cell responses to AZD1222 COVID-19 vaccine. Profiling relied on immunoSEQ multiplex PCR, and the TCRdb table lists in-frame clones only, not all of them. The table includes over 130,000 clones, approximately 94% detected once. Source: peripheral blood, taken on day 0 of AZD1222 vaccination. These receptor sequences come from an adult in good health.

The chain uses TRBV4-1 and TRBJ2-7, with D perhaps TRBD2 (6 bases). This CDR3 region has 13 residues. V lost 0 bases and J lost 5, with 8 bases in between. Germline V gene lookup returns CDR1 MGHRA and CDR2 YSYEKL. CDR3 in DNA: TGCGCCAGCAGCCAAGATCGGAGGGACGAGCAGTACTTC. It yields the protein CASSQDRRDEQYF.

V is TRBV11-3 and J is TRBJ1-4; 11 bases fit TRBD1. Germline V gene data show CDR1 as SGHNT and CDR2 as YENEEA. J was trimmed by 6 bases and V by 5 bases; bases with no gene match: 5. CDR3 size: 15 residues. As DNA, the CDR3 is TGTGCCAGCAGCCAAGGACAGGGGGCTGATGAAAAACTGTTTTTT. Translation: CASSQGQGADEKLFF.

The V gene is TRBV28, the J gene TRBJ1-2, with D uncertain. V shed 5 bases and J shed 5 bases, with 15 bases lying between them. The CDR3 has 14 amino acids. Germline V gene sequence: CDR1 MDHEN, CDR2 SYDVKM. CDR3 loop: CASSPRAVGYGYTF. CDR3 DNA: TGTGCCAGCAGTCCCCGCGCAGTAGGGTATGGCTACACCTTC.

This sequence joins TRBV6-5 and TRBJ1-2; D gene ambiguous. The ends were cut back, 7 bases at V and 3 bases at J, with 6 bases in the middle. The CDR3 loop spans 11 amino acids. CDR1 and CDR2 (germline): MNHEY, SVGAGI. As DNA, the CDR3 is TGTGCCAGCACTCCAGACTATGGCTACACCTTC. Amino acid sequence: CASTPDYGYTF.

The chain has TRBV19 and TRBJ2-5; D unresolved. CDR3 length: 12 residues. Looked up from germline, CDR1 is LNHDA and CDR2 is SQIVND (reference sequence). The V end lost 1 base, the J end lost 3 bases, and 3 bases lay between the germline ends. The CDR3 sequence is CASSIAEETQYF. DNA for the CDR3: TGTGCCAGTAGTATAGCGGAAGAGACCCAGTACTTC.

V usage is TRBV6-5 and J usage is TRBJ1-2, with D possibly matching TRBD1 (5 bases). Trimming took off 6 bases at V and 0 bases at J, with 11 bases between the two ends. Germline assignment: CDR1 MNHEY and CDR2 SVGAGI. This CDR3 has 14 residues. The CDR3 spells CASSVGGSNYGYTF. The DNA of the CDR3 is TGTGCCAGCAGCGTTGGGGGGTCTAACTATGGCTACACCTTC.

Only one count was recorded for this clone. This CDR3 is CASSYRSTNQPQHF. The CDR3 nucleotides are TGTGCCAGCAGTTATCGATCAACTAATCAGCCCCAGCATTTT. The V call is TRBV6-5, the J call TRBJ1-5; unclear D gene. From germline, CDR1 is MNHEY and CDR2 SVGAGI. The CDR3 is 14 residues long. V shed 3 bases and J shed 4 bases, with 10 bases lying between them.

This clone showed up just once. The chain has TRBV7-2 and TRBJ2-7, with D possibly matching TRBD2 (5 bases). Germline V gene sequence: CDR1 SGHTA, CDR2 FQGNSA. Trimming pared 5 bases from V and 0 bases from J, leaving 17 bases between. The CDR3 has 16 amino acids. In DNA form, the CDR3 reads TGTGCCAGCAGCACCGGTGGGCTAGCTGCCTCCTACGAGCAGTACTTC. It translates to CASSTGGLAASYEQYF.

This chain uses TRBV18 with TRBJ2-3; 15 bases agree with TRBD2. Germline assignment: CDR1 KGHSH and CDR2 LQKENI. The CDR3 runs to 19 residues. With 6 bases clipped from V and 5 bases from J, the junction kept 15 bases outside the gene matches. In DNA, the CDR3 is TGTGCCAGCTCCCCCTTTGTTGGACTAGCGGGAGGGCCGAGAGATACGCAGTATTTT. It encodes CASSPFVGLAGGPRDTQYF.

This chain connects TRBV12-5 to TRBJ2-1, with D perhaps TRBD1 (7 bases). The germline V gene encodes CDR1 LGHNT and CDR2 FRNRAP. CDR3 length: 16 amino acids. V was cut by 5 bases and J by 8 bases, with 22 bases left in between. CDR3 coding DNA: TGTGCTAGTGGTCTCCCGGGACTCGGGCAGGGGGATGAGCAGTTCTTC. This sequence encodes CASGLPGLGQGDEQFF.

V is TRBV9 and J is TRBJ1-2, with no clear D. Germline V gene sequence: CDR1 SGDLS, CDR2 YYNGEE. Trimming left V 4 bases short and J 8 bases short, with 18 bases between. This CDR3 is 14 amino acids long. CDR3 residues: CASSPRSVPPGYTF. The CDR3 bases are TGTGCCAGCAGCCCCCGTTCGGTCCCCCCGGGCTACACCTTC. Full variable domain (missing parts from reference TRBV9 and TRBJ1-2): DSGVTQTPKHLITATGQRVTLRCSPRSGDLSVYWYQQSLDQGLQFLIQYYNGEERAKGNILERFSAQQFPDLHSELNLSSLELGDSALYFCASSPRSVPPGYTFGSGTRLTVV.

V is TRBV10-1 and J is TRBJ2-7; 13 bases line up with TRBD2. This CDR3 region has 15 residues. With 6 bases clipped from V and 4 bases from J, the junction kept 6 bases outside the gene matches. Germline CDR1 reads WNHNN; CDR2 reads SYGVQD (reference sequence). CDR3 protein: CASRAGLAGKYEQYF. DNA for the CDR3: TGCGCCAGCAGGGCGGGACTAGCGGGAAAGTACGAGCAGTACTTC.

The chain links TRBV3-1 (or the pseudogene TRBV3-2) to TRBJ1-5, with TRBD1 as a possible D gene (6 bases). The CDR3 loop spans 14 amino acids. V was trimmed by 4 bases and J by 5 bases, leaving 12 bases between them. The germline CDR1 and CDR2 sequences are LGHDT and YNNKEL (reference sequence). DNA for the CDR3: TGTGCCAGCAGCCCCGGGGGGCGTCATCAGCCCCAGCATTTT. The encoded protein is CASSPGGRHQPQHF.

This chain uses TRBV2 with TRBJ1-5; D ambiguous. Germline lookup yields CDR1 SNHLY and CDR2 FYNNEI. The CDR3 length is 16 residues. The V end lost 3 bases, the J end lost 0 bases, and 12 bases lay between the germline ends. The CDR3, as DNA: TGTGCCAGCAGTGACCCGGCTTCCCCTAGCAATCAGCCCCAGCATTTT. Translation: CASSDPASPSNQPQHF.

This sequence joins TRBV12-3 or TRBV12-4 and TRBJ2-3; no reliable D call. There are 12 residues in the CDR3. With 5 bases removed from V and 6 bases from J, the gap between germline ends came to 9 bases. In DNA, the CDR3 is TGTGCCAGCAGTCCCCTCCCCGATACGCAGTATTTT. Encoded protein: CASSPLPDTQYF.

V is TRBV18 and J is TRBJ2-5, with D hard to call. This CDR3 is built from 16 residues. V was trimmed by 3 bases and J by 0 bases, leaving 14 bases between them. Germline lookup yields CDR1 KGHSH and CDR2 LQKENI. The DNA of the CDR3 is TGTGCCAGCTCACCCGTTTCGAGCGTACACCAAGAGACCCAGTACTTC. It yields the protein CASSPVSSVHQETQYF.

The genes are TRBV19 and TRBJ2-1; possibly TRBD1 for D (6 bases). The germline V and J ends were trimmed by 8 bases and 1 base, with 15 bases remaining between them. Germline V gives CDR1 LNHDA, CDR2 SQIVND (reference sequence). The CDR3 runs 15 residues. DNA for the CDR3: TGTGCCAGTTTTTCTTCAGGGGCGTCCTACAATGAGCAGTTCTTC. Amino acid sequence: CASFSSGASYNEQFF.

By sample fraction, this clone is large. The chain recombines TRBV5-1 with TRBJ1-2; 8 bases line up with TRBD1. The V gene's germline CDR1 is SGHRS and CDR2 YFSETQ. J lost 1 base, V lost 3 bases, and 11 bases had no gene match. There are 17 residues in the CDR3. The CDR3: CASSSSSSGGYNYGYTF. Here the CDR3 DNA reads TGCGCCAGCAGCTCGTCGTCGTCAGGGGGCTATAACTATGGCTACACCTTC.

In DNA, the CDR3 is TGTGCCAGCAGTTTCCCGGGATCTAGGTACGAGCAGTACTTC. Its protein product is CASSFPGSRYEQYF. The rearrangement links TRBV28 to TRBJ2-7; a weak D match, TRBD2 (5 bases). Germline V gene lookup returns CDR1 MDHEN and CDR2 SYDVKM. The ends were cut back, 3 bases at V and 4 bases at J, with 13 bases in the middle. The CDR3 extends over 14 amino acids.

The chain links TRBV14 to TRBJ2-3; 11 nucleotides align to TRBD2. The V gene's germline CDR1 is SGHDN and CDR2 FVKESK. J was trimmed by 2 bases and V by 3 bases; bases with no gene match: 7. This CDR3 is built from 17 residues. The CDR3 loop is CASSQNRLAGFTDTQYF. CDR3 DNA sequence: TGTGCCAGCAGCCAGAATCGACTAGCGGGATTCACAGATACGCAGTATTTT.

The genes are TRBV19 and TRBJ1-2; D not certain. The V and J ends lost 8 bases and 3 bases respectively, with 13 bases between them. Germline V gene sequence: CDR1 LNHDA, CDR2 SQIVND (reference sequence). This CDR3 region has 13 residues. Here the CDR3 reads CASQRQTHYGYTF. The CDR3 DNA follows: TGTGCCAGTCAGCGGCAGACTCACTATGGCTACACCTTC.

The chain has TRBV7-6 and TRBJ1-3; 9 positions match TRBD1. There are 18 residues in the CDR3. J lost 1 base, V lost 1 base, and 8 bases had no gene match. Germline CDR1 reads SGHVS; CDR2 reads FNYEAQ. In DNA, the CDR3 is TGTGCCAGCAGCTTAGACAGCCGGGACAGGGCTTCTGGAAACACCATATATTTT. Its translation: CASSLDSRDRASGNTIYF.

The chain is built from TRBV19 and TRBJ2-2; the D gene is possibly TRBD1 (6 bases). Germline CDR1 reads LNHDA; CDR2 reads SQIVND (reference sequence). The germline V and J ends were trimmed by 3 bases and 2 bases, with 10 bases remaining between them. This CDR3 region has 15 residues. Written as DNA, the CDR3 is TGTGCCAGTAGTATCGGACAGTTTAACACCGGGGAGCTGTTTTTT. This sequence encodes CASSIGQFNTGELFF.

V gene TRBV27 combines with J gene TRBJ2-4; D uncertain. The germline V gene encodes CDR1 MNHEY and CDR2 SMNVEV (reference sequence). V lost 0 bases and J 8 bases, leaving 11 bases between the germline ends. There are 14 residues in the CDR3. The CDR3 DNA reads TGTGCCAGCAGTTTATCGACCATAGGAGACATTCAGTACTTC. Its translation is CASSLSTIGDIQYF.

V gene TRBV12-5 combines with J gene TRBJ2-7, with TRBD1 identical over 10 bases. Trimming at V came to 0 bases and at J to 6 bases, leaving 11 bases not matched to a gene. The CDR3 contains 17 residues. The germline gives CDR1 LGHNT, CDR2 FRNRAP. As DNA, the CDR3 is TGTGCTAGTGGTTTGGTTTTGACAGGGGGCCACCTCGGCGAGCAGTACTTC. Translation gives CASGLVLTGGHLGEQYF.

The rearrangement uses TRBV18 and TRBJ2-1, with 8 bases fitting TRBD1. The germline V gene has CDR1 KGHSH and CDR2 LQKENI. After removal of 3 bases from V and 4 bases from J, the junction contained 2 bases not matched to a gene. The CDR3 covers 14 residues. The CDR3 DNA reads TGTGCCAGCTCACCTACAGGGGGTTACAATGAGCAGTTCTTC. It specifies CASSPTGGYNEQFF.

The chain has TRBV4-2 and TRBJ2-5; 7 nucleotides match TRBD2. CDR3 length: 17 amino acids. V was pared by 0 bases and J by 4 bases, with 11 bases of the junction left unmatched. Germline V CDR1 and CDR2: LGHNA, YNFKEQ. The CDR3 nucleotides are TGTGCCAGCAGCCAAGATCGGGGGGAGTGGCGTAGAGAGACCCAGTACTTC. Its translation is CASSQDRGEWRRETQYF.